These 21 T cell receptor beta chains originate from one sample sequenced in a study of vaccination effects on CD4 cells after COVID-19. These receptors have no identified antigens. Measured with immunoSEQ multiplex PCR; TCRdb has only the in-frame clones, and not every one. The sample lists tens of thousands of clones; around 74% were seen once. Antigen-specific CD4+ T cells were expanded with viral peptide pools in the ViraFEST assay before sequencing. The culture ran for about 11 days, and then CD4+ T cells were isolated. Either the BNT162b2 or mRNA-1273 vaccine was given to participants in two doses. This material consisted of CD4+ T cells from PBMCs cultured with HCoV-229E spike peptides, taken after COVID-19 vaccination. These receptors originate from a human donor who received a COVID-19 vaccine.

The table lists this clone with a count of one. The rearrangement joins TRBV6-5 to TRBJ1-3; D gene uncertain. The CDR3 is made up of 14 amino acids. Germline CDR1 reads MNHEY; CDR2 reads SVGAGI. Trimming shortened V by 8 bases and J by 4 bases, and 15 bases separated the two germline ends. The CDR3 reads CASPVIPGGNTIYF. The CDR3, as DNA: TGTGCCAGCCCAGTGATCCCGGGAGGAAACACCATATATTTT.

This chain links TRBV9 with TRBJ1-4, with D unclear. The CDR3 length is 13 residues. The germline V gene encodes CDR1 SGDLS and CDR2 YYNGEE. Trimming cost V 4 bases and J 4 bases, with 8 bases left between them. The CDR3 region is CASSSRNNEKLFF. The CDR3 DNA is TGTGCCAGCAGCTCCAGAAATAATGAAAAACTGTTTTTT.

V usage is TRBV7-2 and J usage is TRBJ2-5, with TRBD1 matching 7 bases. The germline V gene encodes CDR1 SGHTA and CDR2 FQGNSA. The CDR3 runs 15 residues. The ends lost 1 base at V and 4 bases at J; junction bases unmatched: 6. CDR3 in amino acids: CASSLVGQLRETQYF. CDR3 coding DNA: TGTGCCAGCAGCTTAGTGGGACAGTTACGAGAGACCCAGTACTTC.

This chain connects TRBV3-1 (or the pseudogene TRBV3-2) to TRBJ1-1; 8 bases align to TRBD1. Trimming took 5 bases from V and 4 from J; bases not matched to a gene: 6. CDR3 length: 14 residues. Germline lookup yields CDR1 LGHDT and CDR2 YNNKEL (reference sequence). CDR3 in DNA: TGTGCCAGCAGCTCCGCAGGGGGCAGCACTGAAGCTTTCTTT. Translated: CASSSAGGSTEAFF.

This clone has a single count. This sequence joins TRBV6-6 and TRBJ1-5; 7 nucleotides line up with TRBD1. The CDR3 spans 15 residues. V lost 4 bases to trimming and J lost 3 bases; unmatched junction nucleotides: 6. Germline lookup yields CDR1 MNHNY and CDR2 SVGAGI (reference sequence). DNA of the CDR3: TGTGCCAGCAGTTTCCGGGACAGCCTCAATCAGCCCCAGCATTTT. Amino acids: CASSFRDSLNQPQHF.

The gene calls are TRBV18 and TRBJ2-1, with a weak D call TRBD2 (6 bases). The length of the CDR3 is 14 residues. The V gene's germline CDR1 is KGHSH and CDR2 LQKENI. V lost 7 bases, J lost 7 bases, and 17 bases lay in between. CDR3 amino acids: CASFSQRAGNEQFF. The CDR3 DNA follows: TGTGCCAGCTTTTCCCAAAGGGCGGGGAATGAGCAGTTCTTC.

V gene TRBV6-2 or TRBV6-3 combines with J gene TRBJ2-7, with D uncertain. Deletions cut 0 bases from V and 0 bases from J, with 6 bases between. The CDR3 runs 14 residues. Germline V gives CDR1 MNHEY, CDR2 SVGEGT. CDR3 loop: CASSYSKSSYEQYV. The CDR3 DNA is TGTGCCAGCAGTTACTCGAAGTCCTCCTACGAGCAGTACGTC.

About this clone: The DNA is omitted, as the CDR3 cannot be located on it reliably, and the CDR3 follows TCRdb's listing. The chain joins TRBV7-2 to TRBJ1-4. Germline V lookup: CDR1 SGHTA, CDR2 FQGNSA. The CDR3 is 17 residues long, counting both termini. CDR3 loop: CASSLVRFGGGGEKLFF.

The CDR3 sequence is CASSLVRKRSSTDTQYF. CDR3 bases: TGCGCCAGCAGCTTGGTACGGAAGCGCTCGAGCACAGATACGCAGTATTTT. The chain has TRBV5-1 and TRBJ2-3; no firm D call. With 0 bases removed from V and 0 bases from J, the gap between germline ends came to 14 bases. The CDR3 is 17 residues long. The germline gives CDR1 SGHRS, CDR2 YFSETQ.

This sequence joins TRBV9 and TRBJ2-3; 12 bases line up with TRBD2. This CDR3 has 18 amino acids. Trimming cost V 3 bases and J 4 bases; bases outside gene matches: 12. In germline, CDR1 is SGDLS, CDR2 YYNGEE. In DNA, the CDR3 is TGTGCCAGCAGCGGGCGGGCTAGCGGGGGGGTGGTTCCAGATACGCAGTATTTT. Translated, it gives CASSGRASGGVVPDTQYF.

The chain combines TRBV7-2 with TRBJ2-5; tentatively, D is TRBD1 or TRBD2 (5 bases each). The CDR3 sequence is 16 residues long. Trimming pared 6 bases from V and 5 bases from J, leaving 22 bases between. Germline V gene sequence: CDR1 SGHTA, CDR2 FQGNSA. CDR3: CASSQVPRGQAETQYF. DNA of the CDR3: TGTGCCAGCAGTCAAGTCCCCCGGGGCCAAGCGGAGACCCAGTACTTC.

Only a few counts were recorded for this clone. The chain uses TRBV19 and TRBJ2-2; 8 bases map to TRBD1. This CDR3 is built from 15 residues. With V trimmed by 4 bases and J by 1 base, 2 bases remained unmatched. The germline V gene has CDR1 LNHDA and CDR2 SQIVND (reference sequence). The DNA for the CDR3 is TGTGCCAGTAGTACCGGGACAGGGAACACCGGGGAGCTGTTTTTT. It translates to CASSTGTGNTGELFF.

Only a few counts were recorded for this clone. This chain uses TRBV19 with TRBJ2-6, with 7 positions matching TRBD1. The V segment lost 8 bases and the J segment 0 bases; nucleotides outside the gene matches: 4. Germline CDR1 LNHDA, CDR2 SQIVND (reference sequence). This CDR3 region has 15 residues. The CDR3 sequence: CASGQAFSGANVLTF. The CDR3 DNA follows: TGTGCCAGTGGACAGGCGTTCTCTGGGGCCAACGTCCTGACTTTC.

The V call is TRBV3-1 (or the pseudogene TRBV3-2), the J call TRBJ1-2; TRBD1 matches at 8 bases. The germline V gene has CDR1 LGHDT and CDR2 YNNKEL (reference sequence). V was pared by 3 bases and J by 6 bases, with 6 bases of the junction left unmatched. There are 14 residues in the CDR3. CDR3 protein: CASSHRDRRDGYTF. The DNA for the CDR3 is TGTGCCAGCAGCCATAGGGACAGGCGGGATGGCTACACCTTC.

The chain couples TRBV3-1 (or the pseudogene TRBV3-2) to TRBJ2-2; TRBD2 is a possible D gene (7 bases). From germline, CDR1 is LGHDT and CDR2 YNNKEL (reference sequence). With 5 bases removed from V and 7 bases from J, the gap between germline ends came to 14 bases. CDR3 length: 14 amino acids. The CDR3 region is CASSIKGGDGELFF. The CDR3 nucleotides read TGTGCCAGCAGCATTAAAGGGGGGGACGGGGAGCTGTTTTTT.

The chain uses TRBV5-6 and TRBJ2-2; D not resolved. The CDR3 extends over 15 amino acids. V lost 1 base, J lost 0 bases, and 7 bases lay in between. Germline V lookup: CDR1 SGHDT, CDR2 YYEEEE. This CDR3 is CASSLLGTNTGELFF. As DNA, the CDR3 is TGTGCCAGCAGCTTGCTGGGGACGAACACCGGGGAGCTGTTTTTT.

The chain carries TRBV5-1 and TRBJ1-5, with D possibly being TRBD1 (5 bases). CDR1 is SGHRS, CDR2 YFSETQ, per germline. This CDR3 is built from 15 residues. V lost 4 bases to trimming and J lost 7 bases, with 18 bases between them. CDR3 DNA: TGCGCCAGCAGCCCGGGGTCCAGGGACTCACAGCCCCAGCATTTT. This translates into CASSPGSRDSQPQHF.

The V and J genes are TRBV6-5 and TRBJ1-1, with D maybe TRBD1 (5 bases). V was pared by 6 bases and J by 10 bases, with 21 bases between. CDR3 length equals 14 residues. CDR1 is MNHEY and CDR2 is SVGAGI in the germline V gene. The CDR3, as DNA: TGTGCCAGCAGACCGCTAACCTGGGGCGAAGGAGCTTTCTTT. It is translated as CASRPLTWGEGAFF.

This clone was found a few times. The rearrangement joins TRBV6-5 to TRBJ2-1, with D possibly TRBD1 on 6 matching bases. Trimming took 5 bases from V and 9 from J, leaving 8 bases between them. Germline assignment: CDR1 MNHEY and CDR2 SVGAGI. The CDR3 runs 11 residues. The CDR3 here is CASSMGAEQFF. CDR3 nucleotide sequence: TGTGCCAGCAGTATGGGGGCTGAGCAGTTCTTC.

This clone was seen only a few times. The chain is built from TRBV3-1 (or the pseudogene TRBV3-2) and TRBJ2-6; tentative D call: TRBD1 (5 bases). The CDR3 sequence is 15 residues long. Germline V gene sequence: CDR1 LGHDT, CDR2 YNNKEL (reference sequence). V dropped 3 bases and J dropped 0 bases, with 6 bases sitting between them. The CDR3 protein is CASSHQGSGANVLTF. The CDR3 nucleotides are TGTGCCAGCAGCCACCAGGGCTCTGGGGCCAACGTCCTGACTTTC.

In nucleotides, the CDR3 is TGTGCCAGCTCGTCCCAGGGCCGAGATGAAAAACTGTTTTTT. It is translated as CASSSQGRDEKLFF. The genes are TRBV18 and TRBJ1-4, with a weak D call TRBD1 (5 bases). The CDR3 runs to 14 residues. CDR1 KGHSH and CDR2 LQKENI come from the germline V gene. V was trimmed by 6 bases and J by 6 bases, leaving 14 bases between them.